Sequencing of this TCR beta chain was carried out in a study of shared clonotypes between healthy human individuals. The CDR3 loop spans 14 amino acids. Between the trimmed V and J ends, which lost 1 base and 0 bases, there was a span of 7 bases. The germline V gene encodes CDR1 SGHTA and CDR2 FQGNSA. Assay execution took place at the deep level. Sequencing was performed with immunoSEQ multiplex PCR; in TCRdb, only in-frame clones are kept and a portion is missing. The table records hundreds of thousands of clones, around 78% of them present only once. As for this clone: Other DNA sequences from this sample encode an identical CDR3 as well.

The unsorted samples took about 90 million PBMCs to get genomic DNA. Sequencing was done on a sample of PBMCs. The J gene is TRBJ2-7, the V gene TRBV7-2; no reliable D call. The clonotype was recovered from a woman aged 40 to 50 in good health. Some clones in this sample may be carry-over from other donors' samples. In DNA, the CDR3 is TGTGCCAGCAGCTTAGTTGGGGACTCCTACGAGCAGTACTTC. Residues: CASSLVGDSYEQYF.